The subject of this entry is one TCR beta chain. This CDR3 is 14 amino acids long. Trimming removed 1 base at V and 2 bases at J, with 9 bases between. Per germline, CDR1 SGHTA and CDR2 FQGNSA. Original methodology: Researchers report that nucleated cell counts were estimated from reference gene primer amplification. The method was immunoSEQ multiplex PCR; TCRdb's version includes in-frame clones alone and lacks a portion of them. V, J and clone size are taken as reported in that table, and D and trimming were inferred from the DNA itself. The sample records 100,000 or so clones, more than 75% being singletons. This sample is part of a study of blood T cell repertoires in COVID-19. Background on the study: Acute and convalescent COVID-19 samples came from the United States, Italy and Spain. The cDNA or gDNA used as material had been derived from T cells, B-cell-depleted T cells, or PBMCs.

This chain uses TRBV7-2 with TRBJ2-7, with a tentative D call TRBD1 (5 bases). The source of this sequence is a man over 45 with active or convalescent COVID-19. Sequencing used peripheral blood. CDR3 sequence: CASSLDRTTYEQYF. In nucleotides, the CDR3 is TGTGCCAGCAGCTTAGACAGGACCACCTACGAGCAGTACTTC.